Listed here are 29 T cell receptor beta chains from one sample, sequenced in a study of lymphopenia after photon versus proton radiotherapy. Only in-frame clones appear in the TCRdb table, and some are missing; sequencing was by immunoSEQ multiplex PCR. Of 30,000 to 40,000 clones in the sample, around 90% were seen once. The sequenced sample was peripheral blood, obtained from a patient treated with photon-based radiotherapy. These TCRs come from a man between 60 and 75 years old with cholangiocarcinoma.

This sequence joins TRBV4-1 and TRBJ2-3; D call uncertain. The germline V gene has CDR1 MGHRA and CDR2 YSYEKL. V shed 1 base and J shed 6 bases, with 8 bases lying between them. The CDR3 runs to 13 residues. CDR3 amino acids: CASSQGWPDTQYF. The CDR3 DNA is TGCGCCAGCAGCCAAGGCTGGCCCGATACGCAGTATTTT.

The chain has TRBV13 and TRBJ2-1; tentatively, D is TRBD2 (7 bases). The CDR3 is 16 amino acids. Trimming cost V 4 bases and J 1 base, with 14 bases left between them. Per the germline V gene, CDR1 is PRHDT and CDR2 is FYEKMQ (reference sequence). The CDR3 DNA follows: TGTGCCAGCAGCTGGGGGCCGGGGGGATCCTACAATGAGCAGTTCTTC. It encodes CASSWGPGGSYNEQFF.

This chain uses TRBV10-1 with TRBJ2-2; D remains ambiguous. Germline V CDR1 and CDR2: WNHNN, SYGVQD (reference sequence). Trimming left V 0 bases short and J 1 base short, with 3 bases between. This CDR3 spans 14 amino acids. CDR3 DNA sequence: TGCGCCAGCAGTGAGTCTGGGAACACCGGGGAGCTGTTTTTT. Its protein product is CASSESGNTGELFF.

V is TRBV9 and J is TRBJ2-5, with D perhaps TRBD2 (5 bases). CDR3 length equals 13 residues. Trimming removed 2 bases from V and 5 bases from J, with 10 bases in between. The V gene's germline CDR1 is SGDLS and CDR2 YYNGEE. Here the CDR3 reads CASSVSGDETQYF. Written as DNA, the CDR3 is TGTGCCAGCAGCGTTTCCGGGGATGAGACCCAGTACTTC.

The genes are TRBV6-8 and TRBJ1-4; D possibly corresponds to TRBD1 (5 bases). The germline CDR1 and CDR2 sequences are MNHGY and SAAAGT. This CDR3 comprises 14 residues. Trimming removed 2 bases at V and 5 bases at J, with 9 bases between. CDR3 in DNA: TGTGCCAGCAGTTACGGAGGGGAAAATGAAAAACTGTTTTTT. Amino acid sequence: CASSYGGENEKLFF.

This chain joins TRBV4-1 and TRBJ1-2, with TRBD1 as a possible D gene (6 bases). The CDR3 has 14 amino acids. Germline V lookup: CDR1 MGHRA, CDR2 YSYEKL. Trimming removed 4 bases at V and 2 bases at J, with 11 bases between. The CDR3 sequence: CASSPTGLNYGYTF. The CDR3 DNA follows: TGCGCCAGCAGCCCGACAGGCCTCAACTATGGCTACACCTTC.

The V call is TRBV28, the J call TRBJ2-3; no firm D call. The CDR3 consists of 14 residues. Germline assignment: CDR1 MDHEN and CDR2 SYDVKM. V shed 3 bases and J shed 2 bases, with 9 bases lying between them. CDR3 in amino acids: CASSFRADTDTQYF. CDR3 nucleotide sequence: TGTGCCAGCAGTTTCCGGGCGGACACAGATACGCAGTATTTT.

This chain links TRBV19 with TRBJ2-3, with 11 bases lining up with TRBD2. The V segment lost 11 bases and the J segment 5 bases; nucleotides outside the gene matches: 18. This CDR3 contains 17 residues. From germline, CDR1 is LNHDA and CDR2 SQIVND (reference sequence). CDR3: CASTRTGVLAGEDTQYF. The CDR3 DNA reads as TGTGCCTCCACCCGGACAGGGGTACTAGCGGGAGAAGATACGCAGTATTTT.

This clone was detected only a few times. The J gene is TRBJ2-1, the V gene TRBV27; TRBD2 matches 7 bases. The CDR3 loop spans 13 amino acids. The J segment lost 4 bases and the V segment lost 10 bases, leaving 7 bases of the junction unmatched. Germline V gene lookup returns CDR1 MNHEY and CDR2 SMNVEV (reference sequence). CDR3 bases: TGTGCCACCCGGACTAGGATTTACAATGAGCAGTTCTTC. Amino acids: CATRTRIYNEQFF.

This clone appeared a single time. The gene calls are TRBV19 and TRBJ2-1; TRBD2 agrees at 12 bases. The CDR3 loop spans 18 amino acids. The ends lost 4 bases at V and 4 bases at J; junction bases unmatched: 11. Germline loops: CDR1 LNHDA, CDR2 SQIVND (reference sequence). CDR3 sequence (DNA): TGTGCCAGTAGTACCACCCGGTTGGGACTAGCGGGTTACAATGAGCAGTTCTTC. It codes for CASSTTRLGLAGYNEQFF.

This clone was observed once. The rearrangement uses TRBV11-2 and TRBJ2-3; tentative D call: TRBD2 (6 bases). The V gene's germline CDR1 is SGHAT and CDR2 FQNNGV. There are 16 residues in the CDR3. V shed 5 bases and J shed 0 bases, with 15 bases lying between them. CDR3 sequence reads: CASSPFLRGSTDTQYF. CDR3 DNA: TGTGCCAGCAGCCCATTTCTGCGGGGTAGCACAGATACGCAGTATTTT.

This chain joins TRBV5-6 and TRBJ1-2; TRBD1 aligns across 9 bases. V was pared by 5 bases and J by 6 bases, with 5 bases of the junction left unmatched. Germline V CDR1 and CDR2: SGHDT, YYEEEE. This CDR3 region has 13 residues. CDR3 amino acids: CASRIGTGHGYTF. DNA of the CDR3: TGTGCCAGCAGAATTGGGACAGGGCATGGCTACACCTTC. Drawing the rest from reference TRBV5-6 and TRBJ1-2, the complete variable domain is DAGVTQSPTHLIKTRGQQVTLRCSPKSGHDTVSWYQQALGQGPQFIFQYYEEEERQRGNFPDRFSGHQFPNYSSELNVNALLLGDSALYLCASRIGTGHGYTFGSGTRLTVV.

This chain joins TRBV11-2 and TRBJ2-4, with D unresolved. Trimming shortened V by 5 bases and J by 8 bases, and 16 bases separated the two germline ends. CDR1 SGHAT and CDR2 FQNNGV come from the germline V gene. This CDR3 is 14 amino acids long. This CDR3 is CASSPSRRPDIQYF. The CDR3, as DNA: TGTGCCAGCAGCCCCTCTCGACGACCGGACATTCAGTACTTC.

The rearrangement links TRBV7-3 to TRBJ2-1, with D maybe TRBD1 (6 bases). CDR1 is SGHTA and CDR2 is FQGTGA in the germline V gene. CDR3 length: 12 amino acids. V shed 5 bases and J shed 9 bases, with 11 bases lying between them. The CDR3 reads CASSPTGSEQFF. In DNA form, the CDR3 reads TGTGCCAGCAGCCCTACAGGGTCTGAGCAGTTCTTC.

V gene TRBV9 combines with J gene TRBJ2-1; possible D gene TRBD1, 6 bases. In germline, CDR1 is SGDLS, CDR2 YYNGEE. The CDR3 covers 15 residues. With 4 bases removed from V and 3 bases from J, the gap between germline ends came to 14 bases. Here the CDR3 reads CASSPLDSIYNEQFF. As DNA, the CDR3 is TGTGCCAGCAGCCCACTGGACAGCATCTACAATGAGCAGTTCTTC. Full variable domain (remainder filled in from reference TRBV9 and TRBJ2-1): DSGVTQTPKHLITATGQRVTLRCSPRSGDLSVYWYQQSLDQGLQFLIQYYNGEERAKGNILERFSAQQFPDLHSELNLSSLELGDSALYFCASSPLDSIYNEQFFGPGTRLTVL.

The rearrangement uses TRBV11-3 and TRBJ2-7; 11 bases are shared with TRBD1. Germline CDR1 SGHNT, CDR2 YENEEA. V trimming: 5 bases; J trimming: 2 bases; junction bases outside the gene matches: 5. The CDR3 spans 15 residues. CDR3 sequence: CASSPGTGGTYEQYF. CDR3 in DNA: TGTGCCAGCAGCCCCGGGACAGGGGGGACCTACGAGCAGTACTTC.

The rearrangement joins TRBV18 to TRBJ2-2; TRBD1 agrees at 7 bases. V shed 5 bases and J 4 bases; nucleotides not matched to a gene: 7. There are 15 residues in the CDR3. CDR1 and CDR2 from the germline V gene are KGHSH and LQKENI. The CDR3 nucleotides read TGTGCCAGCTCAGCGACAGGGCGCGGCACCGGGGAGCTGTTTTTT. Its protein is CASSATGRGTGELFF.

CDR3 sequence (DNA): TGCGCCAGCAGCCCGGGACAGGGGGACGAAAAACTGTTTTTT. The encoded protein is CASSPGQGDEKLFF. V gene TRBV4-3 combines with J gene TRBJ1-4, with 11 positions matching TRBD1. Losses at the gene ends were 4 bases for V and 8 bases for J; bases not matched to a gene: 3. Looked up from germline, CDR1 is LGHNA and CDR2 is YSLEER. This CDR3 spans 14 amino acids.

The chain recombines TRBV9 with TRBJ2-3, with D unresolved. Trimming left V 1 base short and J 1 base short, with 10 bases between. Germline V gene sequence: CDR1 SGDLS, CDR2 YYNGEE. The CDR3 extends over 15 amino acids. The CDR3 DNA follows: TGTGCCAGCAGCGTACTAACGACTGGCACAGATACGCAGTATTTT. It is translated as CASSVLTTGTDTQYF.

DNA for the CDR3: TGTGCCAGCAGCTTAGAAGTAGCGGGAATTGCCGGGGAGCTGTTTTTT. Translating it yields CASSLEVAGIAGELFF. V gene TRBV11-1 combines with J gene TRBJ2-2, with 8 bases that match TRBD2. Germline-derived CDR1 and CDR2 are SGHAT and FQDESV (reference sequence). The CDR3 consists of 16 residues. V trimming: 1 base; J trimming: 6 bases; junction bases outside the gene matches: 7.

The chain is built from TRBV27 and TRBJ2-7, with 11 bases aligning to TRBD1. This CDR3 is 15 amino acids long. From germline, CDR1 is MNHEY and CDR2 SMNVEV (reference sequence). V was clipped by 4 bases and J by 6 bases; unmatched bases: 8. CDR3: CASSSSGTGGIEQYF. In nucleotides, the CDR3 is TGTGCCAGCAGTTCCTCCGGGACAGGGGGGATCGAGCAGTACTTC.

This clone was seen only once. The chain uses TRBV7-3 and TRBJ1-1; D gene uncertain. Germline V gives CDR1 SGHTA, CDR2 FQGTGA. This CDR3 contains 16 residues. V lost 1 base to trimming and J lost 4 bases, with 16 bases between them. For the CDR3, the DNA is TGTGCCAGCAGCTTAAATTCGGGCACTATCGGCACTGAAGCTTTCTTT. Amino acids: CASSLNSGTIGTEAFF. Complete variable domain (other parts from reference TRBV7-3 and TRBJ1-1): GAGVSQTPSNKVTEKGKYVELRCDPISGHTALYWYRQSLGQGPEFLIYFQGTGAADDSGLPNDRFFAVRPEGSVSTLKIQRTERGDSAVYLCASSLNSGTIGTEAFFGQGTRLTVV.

The chain employs TRBV27 and TRBJ2-1, with a possible D match to TRBD1 (7 bases). This CDR3 has 15 amino acids. Germline V gene lookup returns CDR1 MNHEY and CDR2 SMNVEV (reference sequence). The V end was cut by 3 bases, the J end by 0 bases, with 9 bases between. The CDR3 DNA is TGTGCCAGCAGTTTGCGGGACAGCTCCTACAATGAGCAGTTCTTC. Its translation is CASSLRDSSYNEQFF.

CDR3 sequence (DNA): TGTGCCAGCAGCCCAATTGGGGGAAACCACAATGAGCAGTTCTTC. This codes for CASSPIGGNHNEQFF. V gene TRBV14 combines with J gene TRBJ2-1; either TRBD1 or TRBD2 may supply D (5 bases each). Germline CDR1 and CDR2: SGHDN and FVKESK. V was pared by 4 bases and J by 5 bases, with 15 bases between. This CDR3 spans 15 amino acids.

The chain carries TRBV6-1 and TRBJ1-1; D possibly corresponds to TRBD1 (5 bases). Germline assignment: CDR1 MNHNS and CDR2 SASEGT. The ends were cut back, 4 bases at V and 3 bases at J, with 15 bases in the middle. The CDR3 extends over 15 amino acids. The CDR3 DNA sequence: TGTGCCAGCAGTGGAGGGGCCGCACCGGACACTGAAGCTTTCTTT. It is translated as CASSGGAAPDTEAFF.

This clone was recorded only once. This chain uses TRBV5-1 with TRBJ2-7, with no clear D. The CDR3 has 15 residues. Germline lookup yields CDR1 SGHRS and CDR2 YFSETQ. V was shortened by 0 bases and J by 2 bases, with 12 bases between the two germline ends. The DNA for the CDR3 is TGCGCCAGCAGCTTGGCAGGAAGACTCACCTACGAGCAGTACTTC. Its translation: CASSLAGRLTYEQYF.

This clone occurred once. The chain has TRBV4-3 and TRBJ2-1; 9 bases line up with TRBD2. Germline trimming cut 0 bases from V and 8 bases from J; bases unmatched to any gene: 8. This CDR3 contains 16 residues. CDR1 is LGHNA and CDR2 is YSLEER in the germline V gene. The CDR3 DNA reads as TGCGCCAGCAGCCAAGAATGGCGGGGGGGCCCCGATGAGCAGTTCTTC. Translated: CASSQEWRGGPDEQFF.

The chain recombines TRBV13 with TRBJ2-5, with 10 bases aligning to TRBD1. V dropped 5 bases and J dropped 6; count of bases not matched to a gene: 12. Germline assignment: CDR1 PRHDT and CDR2 FYEKMQ (reference sequence). The CDR3 sequence is 16 residues long. In DNA, the CDR3 is TGTGCCAGCAGCCGAGTTCGGGGACAGGGGAAGAAGACCCAGTACTTC. It is translated as CASSRVRGQGKKTQYF.

The chain recombines TRBV28 with TRBJ2-7; D is ambiguous. Trimming took 4 bases from V and 4 from J, leaving 20 bases between them. The CDR3 has 16 residues. Germline-derived CDR1 and CDR2 are MDHEN and SYDVKM. This CDR3 is CASSSINWVSFYEQYF. In nucleotides, the CDR3 is TGTGCCAGCAGTTCCATAAACTGGGTTTCCTTTTACGAGCAGTACTTC.